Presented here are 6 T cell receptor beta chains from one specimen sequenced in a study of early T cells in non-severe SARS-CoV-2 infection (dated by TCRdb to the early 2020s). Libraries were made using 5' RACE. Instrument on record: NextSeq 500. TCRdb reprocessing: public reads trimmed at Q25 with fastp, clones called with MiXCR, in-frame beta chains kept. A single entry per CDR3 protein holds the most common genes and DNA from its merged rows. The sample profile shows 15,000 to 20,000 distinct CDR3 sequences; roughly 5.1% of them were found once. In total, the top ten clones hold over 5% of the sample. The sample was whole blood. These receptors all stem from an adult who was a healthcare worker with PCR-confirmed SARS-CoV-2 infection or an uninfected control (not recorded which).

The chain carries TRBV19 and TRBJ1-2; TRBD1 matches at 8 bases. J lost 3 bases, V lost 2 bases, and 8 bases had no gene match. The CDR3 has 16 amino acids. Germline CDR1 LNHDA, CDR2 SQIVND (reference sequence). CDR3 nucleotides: TGTGCCAGTAGTATATGGACAGGGACGCTAGACTATGGCTACACCTTC. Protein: CASSIWTGTLDYGYTF.

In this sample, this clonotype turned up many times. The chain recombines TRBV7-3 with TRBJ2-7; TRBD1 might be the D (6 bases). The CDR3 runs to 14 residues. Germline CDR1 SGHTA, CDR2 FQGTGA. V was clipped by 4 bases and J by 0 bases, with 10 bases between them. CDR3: CASSSQGSSYEQYF. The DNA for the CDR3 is TGTGCCAGCAGCTCTCAGGGGTCCTCCTACGAGCAGTACTTC.

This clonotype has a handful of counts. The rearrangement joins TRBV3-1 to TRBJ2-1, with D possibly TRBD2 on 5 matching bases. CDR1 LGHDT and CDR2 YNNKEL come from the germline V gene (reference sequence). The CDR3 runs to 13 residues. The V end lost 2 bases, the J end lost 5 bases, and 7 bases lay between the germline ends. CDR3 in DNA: TGTGCCAGCAGCCAAAGCGGTAACAATGAGCAGTTCTTC. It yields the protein CASSQSGNNEQFF.

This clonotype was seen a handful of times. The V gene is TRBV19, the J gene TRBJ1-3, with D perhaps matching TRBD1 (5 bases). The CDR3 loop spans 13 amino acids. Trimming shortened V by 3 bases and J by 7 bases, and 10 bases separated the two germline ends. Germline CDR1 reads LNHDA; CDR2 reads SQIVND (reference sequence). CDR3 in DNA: TGTGCCAGTAGTATGGTCGGGGGGAACACCATATATTTT. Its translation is CASSMVGGNTIYF. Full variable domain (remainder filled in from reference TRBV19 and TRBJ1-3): DGGITQSPKYLFRKEGQNVTLSCEQNLNHDAMYWYRQDPGQGLRLIYYSQIVNDFQKGDIAEGYSVSREKKESFPLTVTSAQKNPTAFYLCASSMVGGNTIYFGEGSWLTVV.

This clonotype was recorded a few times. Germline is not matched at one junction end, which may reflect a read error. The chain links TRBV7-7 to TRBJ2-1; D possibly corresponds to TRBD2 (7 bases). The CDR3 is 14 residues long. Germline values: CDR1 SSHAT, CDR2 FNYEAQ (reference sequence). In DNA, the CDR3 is TGTGCTAGCAGCCGCGGGGGCAGCTTAAATGAGCAGTTCTTC. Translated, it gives CASSRGGSLNEQFF. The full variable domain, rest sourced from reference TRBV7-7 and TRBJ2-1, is GAGVSQSPRYKVTKRGQDVTLRCDPISSHATLYWYQQALGQGPEFLTYFNYEAQPDKSGLPSDRFSAERPEGSISTLTIQRTEQRDSAMYRCASSRGGSLNEQFFGPGTRLTVL.

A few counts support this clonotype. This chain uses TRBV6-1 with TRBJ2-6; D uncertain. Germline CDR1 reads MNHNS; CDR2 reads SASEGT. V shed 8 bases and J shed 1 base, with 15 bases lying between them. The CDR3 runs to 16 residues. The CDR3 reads CASSLLGVSGANVLTF. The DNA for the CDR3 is TGTGCCAGCTCCCTCCTCGGAGTTTCTGGGGCCAACGTCCTGACTTTC.